Each of the 20 T cell receptor beta chains below was sequenced from the same sample in a study of blood T cell repertoires in COVID-19. The data were produced by immunoSEQ multiplex PCR, yet TCRdb's version contains in-frame clones alone and is incomplete. This table has more than 25,000 clones, roughly 87% appearing once. Sequenced sample: peripheral blood. These receptors came from a human donor with acute or convalescent COVID-19. The donor label of this sample is uncertain.

The sample holds one count of this clone. The CDR3 bases are TGCGCCAGCAGCTTAAGAGGTTACAATGAGCAGTTCTTC. This gives the protein CASSLRGYNEQFF. This chain links TRBV5-1 with TRBJ2-1; D unclear. CDR1 is SGHRS, CDR2 YFSETQ, per germline. V was trimmed by 2 bases and J by 4 bases, leaving 7 bases between them. The CDR3 loop spans 13 amino acids.

The J gene is TRBJ2-1, the V gene TRBV7-9; 14 nucleotides line up with TRBD2. The CDR3 runs to 19 residues. The J segment lost 1 base and the V segment lost 5 bases, leaving 10 bases of the junction unmatched. In germline, CDR1 is SEHNR, CDR2 FQNEAQ (reference sequence). CDR3 region: CASSPTTSGRGQSYNEQFF. The CDR3 DNA is TGTGCCAGCAGCCCGACGACTAGCGGGAGGGGACAGTCCTACAATGAGCAGTTCTTC.

The CDR3 sequence is CASRLAGVSEQYV. Here the CDR3 DNA reads TGTGCCAGCAGACTAGCGGGGGTAAGCGAGCAGTACGTC. V usage is TRBV6-5 and J usage is TRBJ2-7, with TRBD2 identical over 11 bases. Germline CDR1 is MNHEY and CDR2 is SVGAGI. The length of the CDR3 is 13 residues. J gave up 6 bases and V 6 bases, and 4 bases lay outside the gene matches.

The rearrangement joins TRBV5-8 to TRBJ1-5, with 7 positions matching TRBD1. CDR3 length: 14 residues. In germline, CDR1 is SGHTS, CDR2 YDEGEE. Germline trimming cut 4 bases from V and 3 bases from J; bases unmatched to any gene: 4. Here the CDR3 DNA reads TGTGCCAGCAGCGGCGGACAGGACAATCAGCCCCAGCATTTT. This translates into CASSGGQDNQPQHF.

This sequence joins TRBV2 and TRBJ2-1; TRBD2 might be the D (6 bases). The germline V gene has CDR1 SNHLY and CDR2 FYNNEI. There are 14 residues in the CDR3. V was shortened by 8 bases and J by 7 bases, with 18 bases between the two germline ends. The CDR3 loop reads CASGGLLAQNEQFF. CDR3 coding DNA: TGTGCCAGCGGGGGACTTTTAGCCCAGAATGAGCAGTTCTTC.

J is TRBJ1-2 and V is TRBV19, with TRBD1 matching over 9 bases. V trimming: 4 bases; J trimming: 2 bases; junction bases outside the gene matches: 11. The CDR3 consists of 17 residues. Germline V gene lookup returns CDR1 LNHDA and CDR2 SQIVND (reference sequence). CDR3 loop: CASSNKGGGQGNYGYTF. The CDR3 DNA reads TGTGCCAGTAGTAACAAGGGCGGCGGACAGGGGAACTATGGCTACACCTTC.

This chain connects TRBV7-6 to TRBJ2-1, with 9 bases aligning to TRBD2. V trimming: 4 bases; J trimming: 7 bases; junction bases outside the gene matches: 20. Germline V gives CDR1 SGHVS, CDR2 FNYEAQ. This CDR3 contains 19 residues. The CDR3 loop is CASSSGIGLAGPLGNEQFF. The CDR3 bases are TGTGCCAGCAGCTCAGGGATCGGGCTAGCGGGACCCCTGGGTAATGAGCAGTTCTTC.

The chain recombines TRBV19 with TRBJ1-1; 10 bases are a match to TRBD1. CDR3 size: 17 residues. With 7 bases clipped from V and 1 base from J, the junction kept 12 bases outside the gene matches. Germline CDR1 LNHDA, CDR2 SQIVND (reference sequence). The CDR3 here is CASKSGQGLGGNTEAFF. CDR3 in DNA: TGTGCCAGTAAATCGGGACAGGGGTTAGGAGGGAACACTGAAGCTTTCTTT.

Remarks on this clone: Relative to the germline gene, one junction end is altered; a read error may explain this. The gene calls are TRBV7-6 and TRBJ2-1, with D uncertain. Germline-derived CDR1 and CDR2 are SGHVS and FNYEAQ. The CDR3 consists of 16 residues. The CDR3 sequence: CASSLAPVQSFNEQFF. The CDR3 region has the DNA TGTGCCAGCAGCTTAGCTCCGGTACAGTCCTTCAATGAGCAGTTCTTC.

The V call is TRBV5-1, the J call TRBJ2-7; 8 bases are a match to TRBD1. Germline V lookup: CDR1 SGHRS, CDR2 YFSETQ. The ends lost 3 bases at V and 3 bases at J; junction bases unmatched: 5. There are 14 residues in the CDR3. The CDR3: CASSSGQVGYEQYF. DNA of the CDR3: TGCGCCAGCAGCTCGGGACAGGTGGGCTACGAGCAGTACTTC.

V and J are TRBV7-2 and TRBJ1-5; 7 bases are shared with TRBD1. This CDR3 has 15 residues. Germline-derived CDR1 and CDR2 are SGHTA and FQGNSA. After removal of 5 bases from V and 4 bases from J, the junction contained 8 bases not matched to a gene. The CDR3 DNA reads as TGTGCCAGCAGCAAACGACAGGGTCGGAATCAGCCCCAGCATTTT. Translated, it gives CASSKRQGRNQPQHF.

The V and J genes are TRBV4-2 and TRBJ2-3; 7 bases are a match to TRBD1. The CDR3 sequence is 14 residues long. The V and J ends lost 10 bases and 3 bases, in that order; junction bases with no gene match: 10. The germline gives CDR1 LGHNA, CDR2 YNFKEQ. The CDR3: CANLTGELTDTQYF. In nucleotides, the CDR3 is TGTGCCAACCTAACAGGGGAGTTGACAGATACGCAGTATTTT.

The chain employs TRBV6-8 and TRBJ1-5, with 9 nucleotides matching TRBD1. The CDR3 spans 17 residues. V gave up 6 bases and J gave up 2 bases; unmatched junction bases: 11. CDR1 is MNHGY, CDR2 SAAAGT, per germline. CDR3 nucleotide sequence: TGTGCCAGCAGACTACCCGGGACAGGGCTTTGCAATCAGCCCCAGCATTTT. This translates into CASRLPGTGLCNQPQHF.

Here the CDR3 DNA reads TGCGCCAGCAGCCAAGAAGGGCCCGGGGGGATAGCTTTCTTT. Protein: CASSQEGPGGIAFF. The V gene is TRBV4-1, the J gene TRBJ1-1, with a possible D match to TRBD1 (5 bases). This CDR3 is built from 14 residues. V was clipped by 0 bases and J by 10 bases, with 15 bases between them. Germline CDR1 and CDR2: MGHRA and YSYEKL.

J is TRBJ2-7 and V is TRBV7-8, with 9 bases that match TRBD2. This CDR3 is 17 amino acids long. V lost 1 base, J lost 0 bases, and 7 bases stayed unmatched. Germline CDR1 SGHVS, CDR2 FQNEAQ. The CDR3 spells CASSLGILAGSSYEQYV. The CDR3 DNA reads TGTGCCAGCAGCTTAGGGATTCTAGCGGGGAGCTCCTACGAGCAGTACGTC.

The V call is TRBV3-1 (or the pseudogene TRBV3-2), the J call TRBJ2-3; 13 bases match TRBD2. The CDR3 is made up of 14 amino acids. Trimming cost V 5 bases and J 14 bases; bases outside gene matches: 10. CDR1 is LGHDT and CDR2 is YNNKEL in the germline V gene (reference sequence). The CDR3 nucleotides read TGTGCCAGCAGCTCTGGACTAGCGGGAGAGGTGTGGTATTTT. Protein sequence: CASSSGLAGEVWYF.

The V and J genes are TRBV7-6 and TRBJ2-3; TRBD2 aligns across 8 bases. Trimming at V came to 3 bases and at J to 0 bases, leaving 11 bases not matched to a gene. CDR3 size: 18 residues. The V gene's germline CDR1 is SGHVS and CDR2 FNYEAQ. CDR3 coding DNA: TGTGCCAGCAGCTTTGGAGCGGGGGCGGGGACTAGCACAGATACGCAGTATTTT. Its translation is CASSFGAGAGTSTDTQYF. Full variable domain (missing parts from reference TRBV7-6 and TRBJ2-3): GAGVSQSPRYKVTKRGQDVALRCDPISGHVSLYWYRQALGQGPEFLTYFNYEAQQDKSGLPNDRFSAERPEGSISTLTIQRTEQRDSAMYRCASSFGAGAGTSTDTQYFGPGTRLTVL.

The chain links TRBV19 to TRBJ2-3; D is unresolved. CDR3 size: 14 residues. Trimming pared 3 bases from V and 2 bases from J, leaving 9 bases between. The V gene's germline CDR1 is LNHDA and CDR2 SQIVND (reference sequence). CDR3: CASSIGLSTDTQYF. The CDR3 nucleotides are TGTGCCAGTAGTATCGGTCTTTCCACAGATACGCAGTATTTT.

The chain is built from TRBV29-1 and TRBJ2-7, with D possibly matching TRBD1 (7 bases). The V and J ends lost 2 bases and 5 bases respectively, with 13 bases between them. CDR1 and CDR2 from the germline V gene are SQVTM and ANQGSEA. The CDR3 length is 13 residues. Here the CDR3 DNA reads TGCAGCGTTGAACCCAGGGGGGCCCACGAGCAGTACTTC. This encodes CSVEPRGAHEQYF.

The CDR3: CASSFKLAGSSSTDTQYF. As DNA, the CDR3 is TGTGCCAGCAGCTTTAAACTAGCGGGGAGTTCTAGCACAGATACGCAGTATTTT. This chain uses TRBV7-2 with TRBJ2-3, with 10 bases that match TRBD2. Germline CDR1 is SGHTA and CDR2 is FQGNSA. J lost 0 bases, V lost 3 bases, and 9 bases had no gene match. The CDR3 totals 18 residues.